Presented here are 26 T cell receptor beta chains from one specimen sequenced in a study of monozygotic twins with inflammatory bowel disease. TCRdb re-called the 5' RACE reads; one entry per CDR3 protein, DNA not given. In all, the sample yields approximately 400,000 distinct CDR3 sequences. The sample consisted of blood. The receptors here all came from a human donor with ulcerative colitis or Crohn's disease, or a healthy co-twin of an affected twin (not recorded which).

The genes are TRBV15 and TRBJ1-2. The CDR3 is 15 amino acids. In germline, CDR1 is LNHNV, CDR2 YYDKDF (reference sequence). The CDR3 loop reads CATSMGRTLNYGYTF.

The chain couples TRBV5-1 to TRBJ2-1. Germline V gives CDR1 SGHRS, CDR2 YFSETQ. CDR3 length: 14 residues. CDR3 residues: CASSFRRMDNEQFF. Looking up the rest from reference TRBV5-1 and TRBJ2-1 gives the full variable domain: KAGVTQTPRYLIKTRGQQVTLSCSPISGHRSVSWYQQTPGQGLQFLFEYFSETQRNKGNFPGRFSGRQFSNSRSEMNVSTLELGDSALYLCASSFRRMDNEQFFGPGTRLTVL.

The chain joins TRBV28 to TRBJ2-1; the D call of TRBD1 rests on TCRdb alone, since no DNA is present to check it. This CDR3 is built from 15 residues. Germline loops: CDR1 MDHEN, CDR2 SYDVKM. The chain's CDR3 is CASSPPTGVYNEQFF.

This chain links TRBV30 with TRBJ2-5. Germline lookup yields CDR1 GTSNPN and CDR2 SVGIG (reference sequence). CDR3 size: 13 residues. The CDR3 here is CAWSRQLQETQYF. The whole variable domain, remainder taken from reference TRBV30 and TRBJ2-5, is SQTIHQWPATLVQPVGSPLSLECTVEGTSNPNLYWYRQAAGRGLQLLFYSVGIGQISSEVPQNLSASRPQDRQFILSSKKLLLSDSGFYLCAWSRQLQETQYFGPGTRLLVL.

The rearrangement links TRBV18 to TRBJ2-3; with no DNA, the TCRdb D assignment of TRBD2 cannot be verified. CDR3 length equals 17 residues. CDR1 is KGHSH, CDR2 LQKENI, per germline. The CDR3 loop is CASSPRGSKPGTDTQYF.

The chain couples TRBV9 to TRBJ2-7; the D call of TRBD2 rests on TCRdb alone, since no DNA is present to check it. The CDR3 contains 16 residues. Germline V lookup: CDR1 SGDLS, CDR2 YYNGEE. The CDR3 spells CASSVRSGGAMNEQYF.

The chain's CDR3 is CASSPGTLGIGYTF. V is TRBV5-6 and J is TRBJ1-2; TCRdb's assignment of TRBD1 cannot be checked, as there is no DNA. This CDR3 has 14 amino acids. Germline CDR1 and CDR2: SGHDT and YYEEEE.

The chain joins TRBV4-2 to TRBJ2-5; checking the TCRdb D call of TRBD2 is not possible without DNA. This CDR3 has 17 residues. Germline CDR1 is LGHNA and CDR2 is YNFKEQ. The CDR3 sequence is CASSQDIAGGLQETQYF.

The V and J genes are TRBV28 and TRBJ2-3; as DNA is missing, the TRBD1 call by TCRdb cannot be tested. Germline V gene data show CDR1 as MDHEN and CDR2 as SYDVKM. This CDR3 spans 14 amino acids. The CDR3 loop is CASSWYRQGDTQYF.

The J gene is TRBJ2-3, the V gene TRBV27; the TCRdb call, TRBD2, lacks DNA for checking. The CDR3 is 17 residues long. Germline lookup yields CDR1 MNHEY and CDR2 SMNVEV (reference sequence). This CDR3 is CASSLVSDFPDTDTQYF.

The V and J genes are TRBV4-1 and TRBJ2-7. The CDR3 is 15 amino acids. From germline, CDR1 is MGHRA and CDR2 YSYEKL. The chain's CDR3 is CASSLDHFLPREQYF.

The chain couples TRBV18 to TRBJ2-5. CDR3 length equals 13 residues. CDR1 is KGHSH and CDR2 is LQKENI in the germline V gene. The CDR3 loop reads CASSPESRKTQYF.

The rearrangement uses TRBV28 and TRBJ1-5; TCRdb picks TRBD1, but there is no DNA to check that call. The germline V gene encodes CDR1 MDHEN and CDR2 SYDVKM. The CDR3 contains 13 residues. The CDR3 loop reads CASSQDLRGSQHF.

The rearrangement joins TRBV6-5 to TRBJ1-2; TCRdb reports TRBD1, a call that lacks DNA to check it against. Germline values: CDR1 MNHEY, CDR2 SVGAGI. The CDR3 length is 15 residues. The CDR3 loop is CASSFAGTGRFGYTF.

This chain connects TRBV20-1 to TRBJ1-5. CDR3 length: 14 amino acids. Germline-derived CDR1 and CDR2 are DFQATT and SNEGSKA (reference sequence). CDR3 in amino acids: CSADKGLNNQPQHF.

This sequence joins TRBV20-1 and TRBJ2-3. The CDR3 is 13 residues long. Germline V gives CDR1 DFQATT, CDR2 SNEGSKA (reference sequence). The CDR3 spells CSARDSTADTQYF.

The V and J genes are TRBV28 and TRBJ1-6; absent DNA, TCRdb's TRBD1 call cannot be checked. The length of the CDR3 is 16 residues. Germline V gene lookup returns CDR1 MDHEN and CDR2 SYDVKM. The CDR3 here is CASSPPGGLGISPLHF. Together with reference TRBV28 and TRBJ1-6, the CDR3 gives the full variable domain: DVKVTQSSRYLVKRTGEKVFLECVQDMDHENMFWYRQDPGLGLRLIYFSYDVKMKEKGDIPEGYSVSREKKERFSLILESASTNQTSMYLCASSPPGGLGISPLHFGNGTRLTVT.

The CDR3 is CASGRTGGSYEQYF. The chain is built from TRBV5-1 and TRBJ2-7; absent DNA, TCRdb's TRBD1 call cannot be checked. Germline assignment: CDR1 SGHRS and CDR2 YFSETQ. The CDR3 is 14 amino acids.

V is TRBV27 and J is TRBJ1-1. This CDR3 has 15 residues. The germline CDR1 and CDR2 sequences are MNHEY and SMNVEV (reference sequence). CDR3 loop: CASRIIRQDRAEAFF.

The chain carries TRBV7-8 and TRBJ1-2. Germline assignment: CDR1 SGHVS and CDR2 FQNEAQ. This CDR3 is 14 amino acids long. CDR3 residues: CASSLGQEDYGYTF.

The chain carries TRBV20-1 and TRBJ1-6. The CDR3 contains 15 residues. Per the germline V gene, CDR1 is DFQATT and CDR2 is SNEGSKA (reference sequence). The chain's CDR3 is CSASRLWGSDSPLHF.

The chain employs TRBV6-2 or TRBV6-3 and TRBJ2-1. The length of the CDR3 is 15 residues. Germline CDR1 MNHEY, CDR2 SVGEGT. CDR3 sequence reads: CASSYVGILYNEQFF.

The chain is built from TRBV11-2 and TRBJ2-1; no DNA is available, so the TRBD2 call from TCRdb remains unchecked. Germline CDR1 and CDR2: SGHAT and FQNNGV. CDR3 size: 19 residues. CDR3 residues: CASSQWRTSGGGSYNEQFF.

The chain recombines TRBV7-3 with TRBJ2-3; TCRdb picks TRBD1, but there is no DNA to check that call. Germline CDR1 SGHTA, CDR2 FQGTGA. The CDR3 is made up of 14 amino acids. This CDR3 reads CASSSGSRTDTQYF.

The rearrangement joins TRBV7-9 to TRBJ2-7; there is no DNA to check the TCRdb D call of TRBD1. Looked up from germline, CDR1 is SEHNR and CDR2 is FQNEAQ (reference sequence). The CDR3 spans 16 residues. The CDR3 sequence is CASSLTSGQGPYEQYF.

The rearrangement uses TRBV5-1 and TRBJ1-5; absent DNA, TCRdb's TRBD1 call cannot be checked. From germline, CDR1 is SGHRS and CDR2 YFSETQ. The CDR3 extends over 15 amino acids. The CDR3 protein is CASSLAGVSNQPQHF.